This T cell receptor beta chain is drawn from a study of cytomegalovirus exposure and HLA in healthy donors. General study points: Across all donors, roughly uniform sequencing depth was an assumption of the presence/absence analyses. A highly shared variant cluster was judged a likely technical artifact. Per a later analysis, HLA-associated TCR beta chains showed more clonal expansion than other, equally common TCR beta chains. Later on, a genetic analysis was performed. It linked a missense variant in DCLRE1C with V- and J-gene trimming of TCR beta.

In the PCR, 60 Vbeta and 13 Jbeta primers were used. Assay: immunoSEQ multiplex PCR; the TCRdb copy retains only in-frame clones and omits some. The data hold roughly 71,000 clones, with around 73% observed a single time. The V gene end was trimmed by 4 bases and the J gene end by 7 bases; junction bases not matched to a gene: 10. This CDR3 region has 16 residues. From germline, CDR1 is MNHNY and CDR2 SVGAGI (reference sequence). As for this clone: Its specificity is not known.

This receptor was obtained from a girl aged 10 to 17 in good health and CMV-seropositive. The sequenced material came from PBMCs. J is TRBJ2-2 and V is TRBV6-6; 9 bases match TRBD2. In nucleotides, the CDR3 is TGTGCCAGCAGTTCGGCGGGACTAGCTCTTGGCGGGGAGCTGTTTTTT. It encodes CASSSAGLALGGELFF.